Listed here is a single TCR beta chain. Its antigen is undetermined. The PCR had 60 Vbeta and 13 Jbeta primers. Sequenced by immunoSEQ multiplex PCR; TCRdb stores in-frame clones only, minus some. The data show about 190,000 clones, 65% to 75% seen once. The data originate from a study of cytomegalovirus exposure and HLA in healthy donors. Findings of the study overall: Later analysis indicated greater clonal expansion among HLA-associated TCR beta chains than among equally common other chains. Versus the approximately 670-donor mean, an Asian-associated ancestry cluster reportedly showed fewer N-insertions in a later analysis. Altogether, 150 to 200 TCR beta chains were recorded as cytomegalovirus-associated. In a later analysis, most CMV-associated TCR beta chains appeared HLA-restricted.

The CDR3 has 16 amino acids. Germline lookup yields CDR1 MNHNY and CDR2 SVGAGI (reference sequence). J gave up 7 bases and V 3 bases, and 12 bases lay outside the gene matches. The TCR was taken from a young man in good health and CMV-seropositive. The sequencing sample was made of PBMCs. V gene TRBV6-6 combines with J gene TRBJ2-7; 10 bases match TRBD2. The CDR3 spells CASSYGSGRLAEEQYF. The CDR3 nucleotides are TGTGCCAGCAGTTATGGTAGCGGGAGGTTGGCGGAGGAGCAGTACTTC.